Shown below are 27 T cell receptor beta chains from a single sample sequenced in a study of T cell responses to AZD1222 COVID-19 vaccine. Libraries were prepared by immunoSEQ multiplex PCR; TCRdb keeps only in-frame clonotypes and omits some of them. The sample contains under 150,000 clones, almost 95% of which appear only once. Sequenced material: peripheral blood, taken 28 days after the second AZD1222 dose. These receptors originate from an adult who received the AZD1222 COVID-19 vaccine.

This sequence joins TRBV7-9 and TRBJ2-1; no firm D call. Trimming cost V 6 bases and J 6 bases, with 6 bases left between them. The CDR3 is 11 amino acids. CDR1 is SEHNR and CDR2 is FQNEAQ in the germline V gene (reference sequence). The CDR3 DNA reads TGTGCCAGCAGTTCGACCAATGAGCAGTTCTTC. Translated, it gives CASSSTNEQFF.

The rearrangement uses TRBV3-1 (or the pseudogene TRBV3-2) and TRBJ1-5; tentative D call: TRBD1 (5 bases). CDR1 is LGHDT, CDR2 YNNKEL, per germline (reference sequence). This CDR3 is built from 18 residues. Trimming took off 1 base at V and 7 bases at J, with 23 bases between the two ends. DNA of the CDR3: TGTGCCAGCAGCCAAGGTTGGCGTCCGGGATCAAGGGGACAGCCCCAGCATTTT. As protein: CASSQGWRPGSRGQPQHF.

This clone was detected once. The chain's CDR3 is CASGDKTGTGFREQYF. CDR3 coding DNA: TGTGCCAGCGGCGACAAAACCGGGACAGGGTTCCGCGAGCAGTACTTC. J is TRBJ2-7 and V is TRBV7-9, with TRBD1 matching over 9 bases. CDR1 and CDR2 from the germline V gene are SEHNR and FQNEAQ (reference sequence). Trimming took 8 bases from V and 6 from J; bases not matched to a gene: 17. This CDR3 has 16 residues.

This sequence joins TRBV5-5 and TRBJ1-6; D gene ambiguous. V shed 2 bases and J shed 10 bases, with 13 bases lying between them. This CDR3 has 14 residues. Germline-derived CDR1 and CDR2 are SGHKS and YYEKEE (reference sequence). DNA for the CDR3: TGTGCCAGCAGCTTAGAAGGAAGCGACTCACCCCTCCACTTT. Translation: CASSLEGSDSPLHF.

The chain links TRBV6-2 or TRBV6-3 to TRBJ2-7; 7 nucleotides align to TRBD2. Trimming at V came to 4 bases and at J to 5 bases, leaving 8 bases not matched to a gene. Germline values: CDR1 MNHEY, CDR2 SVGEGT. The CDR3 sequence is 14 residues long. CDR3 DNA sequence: TGTGCCAGCAGTTTGGGGGGGTATAGGAACGAGCAGTACTTC. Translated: CASSLGGYRNEQYF.

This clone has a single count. The CDR3 protein is CATKGGDTQYF. The CDR3 DNA reads TGTGCCACCAAAGGGGGGGATACGCAGTATTTT. The V call is TRBV3-1 (or the pseudogene TRBV3-2), the J call TRBJ2-3, with D perhaps TRBD1 or TRBD2 (6 bases each). V lost 10 bases and J 6 bases, leaving 11 bases between the germline ends. From germline, CDR1 is LGHDT and CDR2 YNNKEL (reference sequence). The CDR3 sequence is 11 residues long.

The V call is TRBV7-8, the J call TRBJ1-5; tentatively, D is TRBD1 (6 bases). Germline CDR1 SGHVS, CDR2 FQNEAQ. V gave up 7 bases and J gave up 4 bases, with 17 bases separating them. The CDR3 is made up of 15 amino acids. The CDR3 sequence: CASTQMGGGNQPQHF. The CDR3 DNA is TGTGCCAGCACCCAAATGGGGGGCGGGAATCAGCCCCAGCATTTT.

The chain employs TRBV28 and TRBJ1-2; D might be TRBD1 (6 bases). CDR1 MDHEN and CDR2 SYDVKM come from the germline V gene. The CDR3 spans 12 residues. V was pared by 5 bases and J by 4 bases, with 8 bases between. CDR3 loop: CASSQGGYGYTF. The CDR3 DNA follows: TGTGCCAGCAGTCAAGGGGGCTATGGCTACACCTTC.

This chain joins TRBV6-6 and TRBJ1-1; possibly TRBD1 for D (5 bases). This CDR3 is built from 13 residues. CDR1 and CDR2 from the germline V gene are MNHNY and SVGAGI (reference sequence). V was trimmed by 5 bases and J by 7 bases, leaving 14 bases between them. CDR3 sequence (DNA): TGTGCCAGCAGTCTCCCTCCGGGGGGTGAAGCTTTCTTT. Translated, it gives CASSLPPGGEAFF.

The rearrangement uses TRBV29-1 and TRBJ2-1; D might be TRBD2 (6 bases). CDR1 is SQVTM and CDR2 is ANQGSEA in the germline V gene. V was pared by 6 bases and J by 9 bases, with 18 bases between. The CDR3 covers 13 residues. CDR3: CSVKPAPGGEQFF. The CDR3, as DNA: TGCAGCGTAAAACCGGCCCCCGGGGGTGAGCAGTTCTTC.

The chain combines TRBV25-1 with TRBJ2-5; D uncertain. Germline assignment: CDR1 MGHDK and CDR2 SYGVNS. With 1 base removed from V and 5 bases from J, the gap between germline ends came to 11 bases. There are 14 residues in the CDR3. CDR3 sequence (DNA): TGTGCCAGCAGTGAATGGGGTTTGGGCGAGACCCAGTACTTC. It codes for CASSEWGLGETQYF. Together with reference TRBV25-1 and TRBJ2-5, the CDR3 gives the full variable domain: EADIYQTPRYLVIGTGKKITLECSQTMGHDKMYWYQQDPGMELHLIHYSYGVNSTEKGDLSSESTVSRIRTEHFPLTLESARPSHTSQYLCASSEWGLGETQYFGPGTRLLVL.

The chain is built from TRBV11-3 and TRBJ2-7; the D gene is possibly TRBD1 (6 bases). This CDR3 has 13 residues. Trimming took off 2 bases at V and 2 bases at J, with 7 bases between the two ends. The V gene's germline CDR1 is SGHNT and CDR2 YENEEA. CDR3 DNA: TGTGCCAGCAGCTTATCAGGGGCCTACGAGCAGTACTTC. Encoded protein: CASSLSGAYEQYF.

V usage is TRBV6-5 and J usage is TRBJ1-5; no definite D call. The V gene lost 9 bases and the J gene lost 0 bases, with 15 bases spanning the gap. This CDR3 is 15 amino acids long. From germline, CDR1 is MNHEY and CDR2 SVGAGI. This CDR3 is CASYSWTYSNQPQHF. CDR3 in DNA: TGTGCCAGTTATTCGTGGACCTATAGCAATCAGCCCCAGCATTTT.

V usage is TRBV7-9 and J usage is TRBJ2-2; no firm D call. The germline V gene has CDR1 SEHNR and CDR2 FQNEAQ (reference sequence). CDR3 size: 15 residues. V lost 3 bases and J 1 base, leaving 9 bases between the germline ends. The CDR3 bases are TGTGCCAGCAGCTTGGCCCTATTGAACACCGGGGAGCTGTTTTTT. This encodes CASSLALLNTGELFF.

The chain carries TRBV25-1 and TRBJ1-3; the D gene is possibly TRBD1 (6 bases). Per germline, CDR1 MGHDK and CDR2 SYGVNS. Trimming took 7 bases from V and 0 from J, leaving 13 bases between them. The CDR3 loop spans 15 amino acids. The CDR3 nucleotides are TGTGCCAGCAAAGAAGGACAGAACTCTGGAAACACCATATATTTT. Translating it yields CASKEGQNSGNTIYF.

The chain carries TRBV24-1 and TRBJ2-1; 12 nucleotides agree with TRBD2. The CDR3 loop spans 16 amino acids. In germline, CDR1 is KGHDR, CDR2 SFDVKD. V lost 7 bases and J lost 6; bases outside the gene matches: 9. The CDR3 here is CATSETSGSWGNEQFF. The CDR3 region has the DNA TGTGCCACCAGCGAGACTAGCGGGAGTTGGGGCAATGAGCAGTTCTTC.

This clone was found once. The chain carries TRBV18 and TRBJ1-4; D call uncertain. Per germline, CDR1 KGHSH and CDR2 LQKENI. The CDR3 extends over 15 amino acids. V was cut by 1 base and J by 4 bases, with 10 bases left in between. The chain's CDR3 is CASSPLAQFNEKLFF. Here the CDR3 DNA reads TGTGCCAGCTCACCACTGGCACAGTTTAATGAAAAACTGTTTTTT. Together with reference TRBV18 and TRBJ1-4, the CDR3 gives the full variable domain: NAGVMQNPRHLVRRRGQEARLRCSPMKGHSHVYWYRQLPEEGLKFMVYLQKENIIDESGMPKERFSAEFPKEGPSILRIQQVVRGDSAAYFCASSPLAQFNEKLFFGSGTQLSVL.

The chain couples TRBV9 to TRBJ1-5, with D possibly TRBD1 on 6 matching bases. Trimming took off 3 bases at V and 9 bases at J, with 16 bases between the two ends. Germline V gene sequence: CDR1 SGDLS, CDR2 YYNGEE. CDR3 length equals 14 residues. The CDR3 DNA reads TGTGCCAGCAGCGCCGGACAGCCTAATGCGCCCCAGCATTTT. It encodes CASSAGQPNAPQHF.

The CDR3 coding sequence is TGTGCCAGCAGCTTAGGAGGGACAGGGTTCTTTGGCTACACCTTC. It encodes CASSLGGTGFFGYTF. The chain recombines TRBV7-9 with TRBJ1-2; 9 bases match TRBD1. The CDR3 runs 15 residues. Germline V CDR1 and CDR2: SEHNR, FQNEAQ (reference sequence). With V trimmed by 1 base and J by 7 bases, 7 bases remained unmatched.

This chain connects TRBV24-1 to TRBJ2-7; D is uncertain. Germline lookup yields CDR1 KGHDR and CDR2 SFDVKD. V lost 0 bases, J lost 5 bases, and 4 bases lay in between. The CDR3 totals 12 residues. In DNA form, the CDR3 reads TGTGCCACCAGTGATTTGGACGACGAGCAGTACTTC. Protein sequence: CATSDLDDEQYF.

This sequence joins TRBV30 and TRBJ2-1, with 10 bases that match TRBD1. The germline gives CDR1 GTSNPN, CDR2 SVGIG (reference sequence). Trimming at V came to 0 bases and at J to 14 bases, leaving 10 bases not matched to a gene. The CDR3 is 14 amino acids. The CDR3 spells CAWSVHPGQGRKFF. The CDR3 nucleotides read TGTGCCTGGAGTGTACATCCGGGACAGGGGAGGAAGTTCTTC.

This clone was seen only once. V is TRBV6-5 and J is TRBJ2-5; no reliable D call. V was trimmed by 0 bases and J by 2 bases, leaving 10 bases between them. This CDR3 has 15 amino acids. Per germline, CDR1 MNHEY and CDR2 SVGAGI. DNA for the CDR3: TGTGCCAGCAGTTACTCGATGGCAGCACAAGAGACCCAGTACTTC. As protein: CASSYSMAAQETQYF.

CDR3 DNA: TGTGCCACCCAGGGACTAGCGGGAGGGACCGCCTACGAGCAGTACTTC. This codes for CATQGLAGGTAYEQYF. The V call is TRBV10-3, the J call TRBJ2-7, with 16 bases that match TRBD2. This CDR3 is built from 16 residues. Losses at the gene ends were 10 bases for V and 2 bases for J; bases not matched to a gene: 8. Germline CDR1 and CDR2: ENHRY and SYGVKD.

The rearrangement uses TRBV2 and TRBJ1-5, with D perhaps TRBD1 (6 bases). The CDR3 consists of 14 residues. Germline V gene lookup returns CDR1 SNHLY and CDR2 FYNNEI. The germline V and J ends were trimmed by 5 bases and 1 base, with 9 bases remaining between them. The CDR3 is CASSWGGSNQPQHF. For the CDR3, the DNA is TGTGCCAGCAGTTGGGGGGGCAGCAATCAGCCCCAGCATTTT.

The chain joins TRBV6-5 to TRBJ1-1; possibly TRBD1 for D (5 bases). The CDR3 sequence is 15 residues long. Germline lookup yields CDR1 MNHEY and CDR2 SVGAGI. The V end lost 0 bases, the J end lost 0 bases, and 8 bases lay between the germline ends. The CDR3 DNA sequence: TGTGCCAGCAGTTACTCAGAGACAGTGAACACTGAAGCTTTCTTT. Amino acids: CASSYSETVNTEAFF.

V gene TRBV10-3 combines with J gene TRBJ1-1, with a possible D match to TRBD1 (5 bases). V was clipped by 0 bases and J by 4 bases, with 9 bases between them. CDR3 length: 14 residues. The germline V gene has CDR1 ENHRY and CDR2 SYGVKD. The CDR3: CAISESEGRTEAFF. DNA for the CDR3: TGTGCCATCAGTGAGTCTGAGGGGCGCACTGAAGCTTTCTTT.

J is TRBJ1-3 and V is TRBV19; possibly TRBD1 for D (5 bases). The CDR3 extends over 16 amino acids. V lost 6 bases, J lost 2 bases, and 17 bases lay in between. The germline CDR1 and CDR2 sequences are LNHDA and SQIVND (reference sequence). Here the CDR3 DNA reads TGTGCCAGTAGGTCCCAGGGTGGAATAGCTGGAAACACCATATATTTT. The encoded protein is CASRSQGGIAGNTIYF.